Given below is one T cell receptor beta chain in context. The data stem from a study of neoadjuvant anti-PD-1 for oral cavity cancer. About the research overall: Patients without progression got a fourth dose around day 43.

Here immunoSEQ multiplex PCR was the method, and the copy in TCRdb shows in-frame clones only, minus some. The sample includes around 67,000 clones, roughly 90% of them seen just once. Time point: after neoadjuvant nivolumab, at surgical resection. The sequence derives from a person between 40 and 85 years old with oral cavity squamous cell carcinoma. The starting material was PBMCs, obtained after nivolumab (anti-PD-1) treatment.

Here the CDR3 reads CASKTGGGEKLFF. CDR3 coding DNA: TGTGCCAGCAAAACAGGGGGAGGTGAAAAACTGTTTTTT. The chain couples TRBV25-1 to TRBJ1-4, with 8 bases fitting TRBD1. This CDR3 is built from 13 residues. Germline V gene sequence: CDR1 MGHDK, CDR2 SYGVNS. V lost 7 bases and J lost 7; bases outside the gene matches: 5.